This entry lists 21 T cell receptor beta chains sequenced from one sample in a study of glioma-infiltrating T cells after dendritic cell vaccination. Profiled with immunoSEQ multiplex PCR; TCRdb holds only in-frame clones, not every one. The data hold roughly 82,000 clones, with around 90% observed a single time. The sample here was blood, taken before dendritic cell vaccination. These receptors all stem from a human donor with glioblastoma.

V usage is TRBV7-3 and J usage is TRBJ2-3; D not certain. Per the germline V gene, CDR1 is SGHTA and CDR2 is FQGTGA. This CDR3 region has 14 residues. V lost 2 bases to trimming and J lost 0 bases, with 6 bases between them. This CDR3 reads CASSLGSSTDTQYF. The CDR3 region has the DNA TGTGCCAGCAGCTTAGGTAGCAGCACAGATACGCAGTATTTT.

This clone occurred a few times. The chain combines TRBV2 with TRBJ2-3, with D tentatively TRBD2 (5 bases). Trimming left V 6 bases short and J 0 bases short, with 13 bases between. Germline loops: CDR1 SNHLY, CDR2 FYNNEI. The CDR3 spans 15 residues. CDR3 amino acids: CASRKADLSTDTQYF. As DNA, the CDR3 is TGTGCCAGCAGAAAAGCGGACCTTAGCACAGATACGCAGTATTTT. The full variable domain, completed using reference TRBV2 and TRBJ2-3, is EPEVTQTPSHQVTQMGQEVILRCVPISNHLYFYWYRQILGQKVEFLVSFYNNEISEKSEIFDDQFSVERPDGSNFTLKIRSTKLEDSAMYFCASRKADLSTDTQYFGPGTRLTVL.

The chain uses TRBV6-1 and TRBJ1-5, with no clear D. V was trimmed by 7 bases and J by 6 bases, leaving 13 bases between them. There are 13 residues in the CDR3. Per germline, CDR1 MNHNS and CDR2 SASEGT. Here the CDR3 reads CASTPSGRQPQHF. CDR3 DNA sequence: TGTGCCAGCACCCCATCGGGTCGTCAGCCCCAGCATTTT.

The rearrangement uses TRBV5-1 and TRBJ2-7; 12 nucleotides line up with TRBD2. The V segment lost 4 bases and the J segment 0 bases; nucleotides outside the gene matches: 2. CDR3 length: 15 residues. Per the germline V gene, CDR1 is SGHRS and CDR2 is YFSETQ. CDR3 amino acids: CASSRTSGNSYEQYF. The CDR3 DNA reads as TGCGCCAGCAGCAGGACTAGCGGGAACTCCTACGAGCAGTACTTC.

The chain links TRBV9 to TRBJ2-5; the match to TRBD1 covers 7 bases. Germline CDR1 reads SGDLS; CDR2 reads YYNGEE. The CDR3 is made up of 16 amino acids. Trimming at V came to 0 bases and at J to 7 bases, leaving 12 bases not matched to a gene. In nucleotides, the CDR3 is TGTGCCAGCAGCGTAGGTCTAACAGGGGCCCCCGGGACCCAGTACTTC. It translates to CASSVGLTGAPGTQYF. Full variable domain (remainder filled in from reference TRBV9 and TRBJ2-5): DSGVTQTPKHLITATGQRVTLRCSPRSGDLSVYWYQQSLDQGLQFLIQYYNGEERAKGNILERFSAQQFPDLHSELNLSSLELGDSALYFCASSVGLTGAPGTQYFGPGTRLLVL.

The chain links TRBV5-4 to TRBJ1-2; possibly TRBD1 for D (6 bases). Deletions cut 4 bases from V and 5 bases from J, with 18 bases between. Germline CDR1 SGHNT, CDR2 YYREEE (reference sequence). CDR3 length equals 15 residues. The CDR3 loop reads CASSAFTGQRYGYTF. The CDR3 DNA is TGTGCCAGCAGCGCCTTCACAGGGCAGAGGTATGGCTACACCTTC.

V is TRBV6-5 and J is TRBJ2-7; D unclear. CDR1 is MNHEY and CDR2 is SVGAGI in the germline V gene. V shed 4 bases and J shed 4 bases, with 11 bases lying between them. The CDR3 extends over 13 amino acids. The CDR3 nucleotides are TGTGCCAGCAGTTCCAGGTTTATGTACGAGCAGTACTTC. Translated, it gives CASSSRFMYEQYF.

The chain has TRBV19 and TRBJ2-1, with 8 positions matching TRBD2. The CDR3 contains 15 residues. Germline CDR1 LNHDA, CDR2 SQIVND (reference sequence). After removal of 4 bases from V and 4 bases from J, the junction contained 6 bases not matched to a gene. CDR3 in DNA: TGTGCCAGTAGTAACTCGGGGGGGTCTTACAATGAGCAGTTCTTC. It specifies CASSNSGGSYNEQFF.

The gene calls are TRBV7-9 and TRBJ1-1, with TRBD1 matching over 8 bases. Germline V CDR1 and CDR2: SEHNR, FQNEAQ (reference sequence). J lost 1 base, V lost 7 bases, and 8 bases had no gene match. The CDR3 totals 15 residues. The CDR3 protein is CASIIPGTGNTEAFF. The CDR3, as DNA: TGTGCCAGCATAATACCCGGGACAGGGAACACTGAAGCTTTCTTT. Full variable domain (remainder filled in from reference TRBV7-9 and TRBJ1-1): DTGVSQNPRHKITKRGQNVTFRCDPISEHNRLYWYRQTLGQGPEFLTYFQNEAQLEKSRLLSDRFSAERPKGSFSTLEIQRTEQGDSAMYLCASIIPGTGNTEAFFGQGTRLTVV.

The DNA of the CDR3 is TGTGCCAGCAGTTCCGGGACAGGGGTCGACGAGCAGTACTTC. Translation gives CASSSGTGVDEQYF. The chain employs TRBV7-9 and TRBJ2-7, with 10 bases lining up with TRBD1. Germline V gives CDR1 SEHNR, CDR2 FQNEAQ (reference sequence). J was trimmed by 5 bases and V by 6 bases; bases with no gene match: 7. The CDR3 has 14 residues.

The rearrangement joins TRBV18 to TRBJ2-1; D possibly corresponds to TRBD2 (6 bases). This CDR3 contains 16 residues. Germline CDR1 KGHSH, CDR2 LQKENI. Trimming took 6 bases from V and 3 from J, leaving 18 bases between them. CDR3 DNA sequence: TGTGCCAGCTCCCCAACGGGTCGGGGGAGCTACAATGAGCAGTTCTTC. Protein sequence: CASSPTGRGSYNEQFF.

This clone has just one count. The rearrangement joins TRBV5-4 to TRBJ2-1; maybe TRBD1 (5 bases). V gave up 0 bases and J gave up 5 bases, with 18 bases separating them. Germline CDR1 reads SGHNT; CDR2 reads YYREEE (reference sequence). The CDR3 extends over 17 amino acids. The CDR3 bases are TGTGCCAGCAGCTTGGGGACCCCGGCCAGGGCCAACAATGAGCAGTTCTTC. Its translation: CASSLGTPARANNEQFF.

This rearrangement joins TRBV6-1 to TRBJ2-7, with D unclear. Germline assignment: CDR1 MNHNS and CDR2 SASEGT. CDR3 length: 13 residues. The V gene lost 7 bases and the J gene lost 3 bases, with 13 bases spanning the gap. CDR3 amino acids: CASKSLTSYEQYF. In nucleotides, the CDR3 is TGTGCCAGCAAGTCCCTCACGAGCTACGAGCAGTACTTC.

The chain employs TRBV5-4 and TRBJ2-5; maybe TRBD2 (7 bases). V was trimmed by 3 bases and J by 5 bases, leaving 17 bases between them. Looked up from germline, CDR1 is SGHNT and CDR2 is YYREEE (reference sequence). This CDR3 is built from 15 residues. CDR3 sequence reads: CASSSRGGEWETQYF. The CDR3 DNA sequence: TGTGCCAGCAGCTCGCGAGGGGGGGAGTGGGAGACCCAGTACTTC.

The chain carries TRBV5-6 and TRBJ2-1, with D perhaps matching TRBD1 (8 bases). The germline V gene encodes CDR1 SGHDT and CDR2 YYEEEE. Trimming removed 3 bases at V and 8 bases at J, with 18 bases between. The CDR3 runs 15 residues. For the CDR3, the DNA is TGTGCCAGCAGCTCTACAGACAGGGGAGGGGATGAGCAGTTCTTC. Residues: CASSSTDRGGDEQFF.

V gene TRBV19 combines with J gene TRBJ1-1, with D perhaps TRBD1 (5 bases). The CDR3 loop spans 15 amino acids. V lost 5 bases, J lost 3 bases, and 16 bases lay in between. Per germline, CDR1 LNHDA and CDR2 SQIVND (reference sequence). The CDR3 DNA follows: TGTGCCAGTAGTCGGACGGGAACGGGGGACACTGAAGCTTTCTTT. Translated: CASSRTGTGDTEAFF.

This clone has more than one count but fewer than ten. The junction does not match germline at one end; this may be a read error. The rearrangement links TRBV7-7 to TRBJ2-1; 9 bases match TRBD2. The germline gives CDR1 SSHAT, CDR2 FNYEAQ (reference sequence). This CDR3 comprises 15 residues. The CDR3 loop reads CASSLVAGGPGEQFF. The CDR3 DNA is TGTGCTAGCAGCTTAGTTGCGGGAGGGCCGGGAGAGCAGTTCTTC.

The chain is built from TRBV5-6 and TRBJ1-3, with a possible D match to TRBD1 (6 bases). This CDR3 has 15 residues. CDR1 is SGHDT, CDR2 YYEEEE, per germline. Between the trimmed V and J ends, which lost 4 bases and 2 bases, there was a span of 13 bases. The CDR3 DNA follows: TGTGCCAGCAGCCGAGACCAGGGGACTGGAAACACCATATATTTT. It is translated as CASSRDQGTGNTIYF.

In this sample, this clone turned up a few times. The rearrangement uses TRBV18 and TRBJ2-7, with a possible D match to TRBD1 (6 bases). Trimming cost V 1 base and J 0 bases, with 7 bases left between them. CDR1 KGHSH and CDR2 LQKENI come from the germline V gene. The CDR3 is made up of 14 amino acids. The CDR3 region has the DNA TGTGCCAGCTCACCACAAGGGGGCTCCTACGAGCAGTACTTC. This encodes CASSPQGGSYEQYF. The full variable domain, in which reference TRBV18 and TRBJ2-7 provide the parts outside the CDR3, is NAGVMQNPRHLVRRRGQEARLRCSPMKGHSHVYWYRQLPEEGLKFMVYLQKENIIDESGMPKERFSAEFPKEGPSILRIQQVVRGDSAAYFCASSPQGGSYEQYFGPGTRLTVT.

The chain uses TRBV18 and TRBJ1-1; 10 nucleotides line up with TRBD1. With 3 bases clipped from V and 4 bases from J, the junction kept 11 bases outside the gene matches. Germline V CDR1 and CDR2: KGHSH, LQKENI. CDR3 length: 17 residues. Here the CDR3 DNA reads TGTGCCAGCTCACCTCGGGGGACAGGGGCGGCGAGCACTGAAGCTTTCTTT. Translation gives CASSPRGTGAASTEAFF. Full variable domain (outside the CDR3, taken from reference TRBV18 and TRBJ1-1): NAGVMQNPRHLVRRRGQEARLRCSPMKGHSHVYWYRQLPEEGLKFMVYLQKENIIDESGMPKERFSAEFPKEGPSILRIQQVVRGDSAAYFCASSPRGTGAASTEAFFGQGTRLTVV.

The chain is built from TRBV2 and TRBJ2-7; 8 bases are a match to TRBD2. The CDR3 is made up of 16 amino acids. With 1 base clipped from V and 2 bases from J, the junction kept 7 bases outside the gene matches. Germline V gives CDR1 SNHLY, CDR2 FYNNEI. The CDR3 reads CASSEGGGRITYEQYF. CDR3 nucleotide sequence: TGTGCCAGCAGTGAAGGAGGCGGGAGGATAACCTACGAGCAGTACTTC.